This entry features one TCR beta chain sequence. These data come from a study of T-cell memory formation after mild COVID-19. TCRdb re-called the 5' RACE reads with MiXCR, one entry per CDR3 protein. The sample comprises 160,000 or so distinct CDR3 sequences, about 28% of which are singletons, and more than 10% rests with the top ten. V lost 1 base to trimming and J lost 10 bases, with 11 bases between them. This CDR3 has 13 amino acids. The germline V gene encodes CDR1 SGHTA and CDR2 FQGNSA. The chain has TRBV7-2 and TRBJ2-1, with a weak D call TRBD2 (6 bases). This TCR was sampled from an adult woman who had mild COVID-19 (a few samples of this study predate the infection). Cell type and time point are not known. What was sequenced was PBMCs or a T cell subset sorted from them (not recorded which). The CDR3 is CASSLGRGREQFF. CDR3 bases: TGTGCCAGCAGCTTAGGGCGGGGAAGAGAGCAGTTCTTC.